This TCR beta chain was captured by sequencing in a study of blood T cell repertoires in COVID-19. Germline lookup yields CDR1 SGDLS and CDR2 YYNGEE. The CDR3 runs 14 residues. The J segment lost 6 bases and the V segment lost 2 bases, leaving 6 bases of the junction unmatched. This table comes from immunoSEQ multiplex PCR, and its TCRdb copy is limited to in-frame clones, with some not included. The sample lists over 60,000 clones; roughly 82% were seen once. This receptor was obtained from a human donor in a cohort sampled during active COVID-19. The rearrangement joins TRBV9 to TRBJ2-7; 9 nucleotides match TRBD1. The specimen was peripheral blood. The CDR3 DNA is TGTGCCAGCAGCGTCGGACAGGGGAACACCGAGCAGTACTTC. It specifies CASSVGQGNTEQYF.